The next 20 T cell receptor beta chains were all read from a single sample in a study of blood T cell repertoires in COVID-19. Only in-frame clones appear in the TCRdb table, and some are missing; sequencing was by immunoSEQ multiplex PCR. The sample carries roughly 290,000 clones, around 85% recorded once. Material for sequencing was PBMCs or T cells enriched from blood (not recorded which). These receptor sequences come from a young man who had recovered from COVID-19.

The chain joins TRBV29-1 to TRBJ2-7, with D uncertain. The CDR3 length is 13 residues. Trimming took off 6 bases at V and 7 bases at J, with 19 bases between the two ends. From germline, CDR1 is SQVTM and CDR2 ANQGSEA. The chain's CDR3 is CSVTPGPGGEQYF. The CDR3 coding sequence is TGCAGCGTCACGCCAGGTCCCGGTGGGGAGCAGTACTTC.

The chain recombines TRBV30 with TRBJ2-5; D is ambiguous. Germline assignment: CDR1 GTSNPN and CDR2 SVGIG (reference sequence). With 4 bases removed from V and 5 bases from J, the gap between germline ends came to 8 bases. This CDR3 region has 11 residues. The CDR3 DNA sequence: TGTGCCTGGAATCATTTGGAGACCCAGTACTTC. The encoded protein is CAWNHLETQYF.

The rearrangement uses TRBV6-1 and TRBJ2-3; 8 nucleotides agree with TRBD2. Germline values: CDR1 MNHNS, CDR2 SASEGT. V shed 3 bases and J 4 bases; nucleotides not matched to a gene: 15. This CDR3 is 18 amino acids long. CDR3 amino acids: CASSEGTRRLAGADTQYF. The CDR3 nucleotides are TGTGCCAGCAGTGAGGGGACAAGAAGGCTAGCGGGCGCAGATACGCAGTATTTT.

This clone came up once. The V call is TRBV2, the J call TRBJ2-7, with D tentatively TRBD1 (7 bases). The germline V gene has CDR1 SNHLY and CDR2 FYNNEI. CDR3 length equals 15 residues. V was pared by 4 bases and J by 3 bases, with 16 bases between. As DNA, the CDR3 is TGTGCCAGCAGTGGGAGGGACAGTCTGCTCTACGAGCAGTACTTC. It is translated as CASSGRDSLLYEQYF.

The chain is built from TRBV18 and TRBJ1-5; a possible D gene is TRBD1 (5 bases). The germline V and J ends were trimmed by 6 bases and 0 bases, with 9 bases remaining between them. The CDR3 loop spans 14 amino acids. The germline CDR1 and CDR2 sequences are KGHSH and LQKENI. The CDR3 protein is CASSPTVSNQPQHF. The CDR3 DNA reads TGTGCCAGCTCGCCGACAGTTAGCAATCAGCCCCAGCATTTT.

This sequence joins TRBV14 and TRBJ1-3, with a possible D match to TRBD1 (5 bases). The CDR3 loop spans 16 amino acids. Germline CDR1 is SGHDN and CDR2 is FVKESK. V was clipped by 6 bases and J by 0 bases, with 15 bases between them. Here the CDR3 reads CASSYSRGNSGNTIYF. The CDR3 region has the DNA TGTGCCAGCAGTTACTCCCGGGGGAACTCTGGAAACACCATATATTTT.

The J gene is TRBJ2-3, the V gene TRBV14; 7 positions match TRBD2. The ends lost 1 base at V and 7 bases at J; junction bases unmatched: 8. In germline, CDR1 is SGHDN, CDR2 FVKESK. This CDR3 comprises 15 residues. In DNA form, the CDR3 reads TGTGCCAGCAGCCAAGGGCCTAGCGGTATGAATACGCAGTATTTT. Its translation: CASSQGPSGMNTQYF.

In this sample, this clone turned up once. The chain is built from TRBV5-4 and TRBJ2-5, with D possibly matching TRBD1 (6 bases). Germline-derived CDR1 and CDR2 are SGHNT and YYREEE (reference sequence). The CDR3 has 16 amino acids. Trimming cost V 4 bases and J 1 base, with 17 bases left between them. The CDR3 bases are TGTGCCAGCAGCGACGGACCCTCAGGGGTCCAAGAGACCCAGTACTTC. It yields the protein CASSDGPSGVQETQYF.

This chain's CDR3 is CASSEGTVNTGELFF. The CDR3 DNA reads as TGTGCCAGCTCAGAAGGGACAGTGAACACCGGGGAGCTGTTTTTT. The genes are TRBV18 and TRBJ2-2; 7 positions match TRBD1. The germline V gene encodes CDR1 KGHSH and CDR2 LQKENI. J was trimmed by 1 base and V by 5 bases; bases with no gene match: 4. The CDR3 sequence is 15 residues long.

With regard to this clone: This sample also contains other DNA sequences that code for the same CDR3. The V and J genes are TRBV27 and TRBJ2-1; 8 nucleotides agree with TRBD1. The CDR3 spans 14 residues. V trimming: 2 bases; J trimming: 6 bases; junction bases outside the gene matches: 3. Germline V gene data show CDR1 as MNHEY and CDR2 as SMNVEV (reference sequence). CDR3 amino acids: CASSLRQGSNEQFF. The CDR3 region has the DNA TGTGCCAGCAGTTTAAGACAGGGGAGCAATGAGCAGTTCTTC.

The chain carries TRBV4-2 and TRBJ2-1, with TRBD2 as a possible D gene (5 bases). The CDR3 has 15 residues. Deletions cut 7 bases from V and 2 bases from J, with 15 bases between. From germline, CDR1 is LGHNA and CDR2 YNFKEQ. This CDR3 reads CASMGALNTYNEQFF. DNA of the CDR3: TGTGCCAGCATGGGAGCGCTAAATACCTACAATGAGCAGTTCTTC.

Only a few counts were recorded for this clone. This chain links TRBV2 with TRBJ2-7; 8 bases fit TRBD2. Germline values: CDR1 SNHLY, CDR2 FYNNEI. The CDR3 contains 15 residues. V was clipped by 6 bases and J by 6 bases; unmatched bases: 13. CDR3 nucleotides: TGTGCCAGCAGCCCCGCCGGCGGGGGGCCCCTCGAGCAGTACTTC. It codes for CASSPAGGGPLEQYF.

CDR3 in DNA: TGTGCCAGCGGAACAGGGACGGCTTTCTTT. Translating it yields CASGTGTAFF. The chain recombines TRBV7-9 with TRBJ1-1; D possibly corresponds to TRBD1 (6 bases). Germline CDR1 is SEHNR and CDR2 is FQNEAQ (reference sequence). This CDR3 is 10 amino acids long. Trimming cost V 8 bases and J 11 bases, with 12 bases left between them. Together with reference TRBV7-9 and TRBJ1-1, the CDR3 gives the full variable domain: DTGVSQNPRHKITKRGQNVTFRCDPISEHNRLYWYRQTLGQGPEFLTYFQNEAQLEKSRLLSDRFSAERPKGSFSTLEIQRTEQGDSAMYLCASGTGTAFFGQGTRLTVV.

This chain connects TRBV6-5 to TRBJ1-6; D is unclear. CDR3 length: 15 residues. Germline loops: CDR1 MNHEY, CDR2 SVGAGI. Trimming left V 0 bases short and J 14 bases short, with 17 bases between. The CDR3 DNA follows: TGTGCCAGCAGTTACTCCGCCCGGGATCCGGGAACCCTCCACTTT. This codes for CASSYSARDPGTLHF.

The chain joins TRBV10-3 to TRBJ1-3, with TRBD1 identical over 7 bases. J gave up 6 bases and V 2 bases, and 7 bases lay outside the gene matches. In germline, CDR1 is ENHRY, CDR2 SYGVKD. The CDR3 has 15 amino acids. CDR3 bases: TGTGCCATCAGTGAGGCCGGGACAGTCGTAAACACCATATATTTT. Its translation: CAISEAGTVVNTIYF.

The V and J genes are TRBV14 and TRBJ2-1; 7 bases align to TRBD2. Germline V CDR1 and CDR2: SGHDN, FVKESK. This CDR3 comprises 14 residues. After removal of 10 bases from V and 1 base from J, the junction contained 7 bases not matched to a gene. The CDR3 DNA reads TGTGCCACCGAGCGGGGCCCTTCCTACAATGAGCAGTTCTTC. Its protein is CATERGPSYNEQFF.

The V call is TRBV29-1, the J call TRBJ1-4, with 7 bases aligning to TRBD1. The CDR3 consists of 12 residues. The V gene's germline CDR1 is SQVTM and CDR2 ANQGSEA. V was pared by 5 bases and J by 6 bases, with 3 bases of the junction left unmatched. In DNA form, the CDR3 reads TGCAGCGTTTGGCAGGGGGATGAAAAACTGTTTTTT. It is translated as CSVWQGDEKLFF.

The chain joins TRBV3-1 (or the pseudogene TRBV3-2) to TRBJ2-2; 16 bases line up with TRBD2. With V trimmed by 4 bases and J by 1 base, 6 bases remained unmatched. The CDR3 is 19 amino acids. Germline assignment: CDR1 LGHDT and CDR2 YNNKEL (reference sequence). Here the CDR3 DNA reads TGTGCCAGCAGCCGAGGGACTAGCGGGGGGGCACGGAACACCGGGGAGCTGTTTTTT. Encoded protein: CASSRGTSGGARNTGELFF.

This chain joins TRBV14 and TRBJ1-3; the D is unclear. Germline loops: CDR1 SGHDN, CDR2 FVKESK. The CDR3 has 17 amino acids. The V and J ends lost 4 bases and 3 bases respectively, with 19 bases between them. The CDR3 loop is CASSPWLSPRGGNTIYF. CDR3 DNA: TGTGCCAGCAGCCCCTGGCTTTCCCCCCGCGGTGGAAACACCATATATTTT.

V usage is TRBV12-3 or TRBV12-4 and J usage is TRBJ1-3, with D possibly matching TRBD1 (5 bases). The CDR3 consists of 12 residues. V gave up 6 bases and J gave up 7 bases, with 10 bases separating them. CDR3 residues: CASSPRGNTIYF. The CDR3 DNA reads TGTGCCAGCAGCCCTCGGGGGAACACCATATATTTT.